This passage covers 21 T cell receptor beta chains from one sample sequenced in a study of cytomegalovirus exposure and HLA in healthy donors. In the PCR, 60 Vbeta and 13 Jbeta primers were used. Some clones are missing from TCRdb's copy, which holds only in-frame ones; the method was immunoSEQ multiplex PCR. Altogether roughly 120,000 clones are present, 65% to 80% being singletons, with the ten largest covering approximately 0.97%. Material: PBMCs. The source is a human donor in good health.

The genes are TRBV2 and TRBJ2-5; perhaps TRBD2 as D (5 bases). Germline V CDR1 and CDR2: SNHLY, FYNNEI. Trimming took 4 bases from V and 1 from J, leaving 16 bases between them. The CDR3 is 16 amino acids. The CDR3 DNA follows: TGTGCCAGCAGTGGACTTTCTAGCAACCCCCAAGAGACCCAGTACTTC. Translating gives CASSGLSSNPQETQYF.

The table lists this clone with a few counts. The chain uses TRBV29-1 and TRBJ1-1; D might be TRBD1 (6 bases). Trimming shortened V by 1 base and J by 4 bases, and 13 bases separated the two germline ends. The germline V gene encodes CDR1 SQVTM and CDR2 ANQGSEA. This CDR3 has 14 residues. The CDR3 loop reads CSVEGGGGGTEAFF. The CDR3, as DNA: TGCAGCGTTGAAGGCGGGGGCGGTGGCACTGAAGCTTTCTTT. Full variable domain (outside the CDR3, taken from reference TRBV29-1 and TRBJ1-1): SAVISQKPSRDICQRGTSLTIQCQVDSQVTMMFWYRQQPGQSLTLIATANQGSEATYESGFVIDKFPISRPNLTFSTLTVSNMSPEDSSIYLCSVEGGGGGTEAFFGQGTRLTVV.

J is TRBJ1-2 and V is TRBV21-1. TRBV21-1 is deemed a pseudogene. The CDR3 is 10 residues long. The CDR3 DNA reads TGTGCCAGCAGCCTCTATGGCTACACCTTC. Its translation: CASSLYGYTF.

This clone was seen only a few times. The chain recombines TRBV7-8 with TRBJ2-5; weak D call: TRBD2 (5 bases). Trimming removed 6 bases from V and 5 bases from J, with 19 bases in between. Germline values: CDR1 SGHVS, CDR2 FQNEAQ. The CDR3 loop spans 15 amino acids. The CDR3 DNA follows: TGTGCCAGCAGTGCGTTTGGCGGACTCGAGGAGACCCAGTACTTC. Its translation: CASSAFGGLEETQYF.

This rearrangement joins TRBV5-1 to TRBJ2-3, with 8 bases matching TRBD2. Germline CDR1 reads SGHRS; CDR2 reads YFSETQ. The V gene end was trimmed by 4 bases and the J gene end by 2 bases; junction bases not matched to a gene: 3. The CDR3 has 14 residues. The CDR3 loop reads CASSPGGATDTQYF. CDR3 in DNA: TGCGCCAGCAGCCCGGGGGGGGCCACAGATACGCAGTATTTT.

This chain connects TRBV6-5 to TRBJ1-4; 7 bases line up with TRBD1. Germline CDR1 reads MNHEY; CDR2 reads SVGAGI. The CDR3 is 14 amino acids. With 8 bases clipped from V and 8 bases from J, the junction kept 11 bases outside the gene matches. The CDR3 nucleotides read TGTGCCAGCGGGTACAGGGGCGCGTGGGAAAAACTGTTTTTT. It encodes CASGYRGAWEKLFF.

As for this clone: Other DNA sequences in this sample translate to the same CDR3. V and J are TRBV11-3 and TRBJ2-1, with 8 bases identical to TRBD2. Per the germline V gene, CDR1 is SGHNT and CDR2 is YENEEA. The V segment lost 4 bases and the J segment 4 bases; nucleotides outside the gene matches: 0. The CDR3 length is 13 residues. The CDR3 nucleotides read TGTGCCAGCAGCTCGGGGGGGTACAATGAGCAGTTCTTC. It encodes CASSSGGYNEQFF.

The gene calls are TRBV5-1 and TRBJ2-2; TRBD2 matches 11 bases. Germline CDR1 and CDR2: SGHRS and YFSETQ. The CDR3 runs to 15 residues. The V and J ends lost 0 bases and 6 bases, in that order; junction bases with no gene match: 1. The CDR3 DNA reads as TGCGCCAGCAGCTTGGCTAGCGGGGGGTCCGGGGAGCTGTTTTTT. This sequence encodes CASSLASGGSGELFF.

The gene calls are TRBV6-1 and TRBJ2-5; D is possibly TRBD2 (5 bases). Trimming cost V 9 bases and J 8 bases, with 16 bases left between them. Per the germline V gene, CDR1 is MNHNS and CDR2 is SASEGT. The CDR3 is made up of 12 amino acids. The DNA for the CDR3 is TGTGCCAGTGGAGAGCGGACGGAAACCCAGTACTTC. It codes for CASGERTETQYF.

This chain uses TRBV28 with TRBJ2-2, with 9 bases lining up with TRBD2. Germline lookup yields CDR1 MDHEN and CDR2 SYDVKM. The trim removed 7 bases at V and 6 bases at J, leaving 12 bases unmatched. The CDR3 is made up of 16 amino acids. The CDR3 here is CASKGGGANIPGELFF. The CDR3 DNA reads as TGTGCCAGCAAAGGCGGGGGGGCCAACATTCCCGGGGAGCTGTTTTTT.

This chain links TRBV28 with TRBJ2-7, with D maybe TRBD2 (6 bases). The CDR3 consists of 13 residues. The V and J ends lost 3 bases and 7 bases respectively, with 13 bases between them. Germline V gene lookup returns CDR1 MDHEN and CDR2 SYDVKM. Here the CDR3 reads CASSLPGLTEQYF. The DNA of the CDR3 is TGTGCCAGCAGTTTGCCGGGACTGACGGAGCAGTACTTC.

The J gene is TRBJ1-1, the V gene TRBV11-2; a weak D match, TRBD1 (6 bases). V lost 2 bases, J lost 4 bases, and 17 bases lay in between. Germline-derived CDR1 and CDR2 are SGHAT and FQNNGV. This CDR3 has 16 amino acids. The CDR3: CASSLPPGTPLTEAFF. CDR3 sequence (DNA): TGTGCCAGCAGCTTACCCCCCGGGACACCACTCACTGAAGCTTTCTTT.

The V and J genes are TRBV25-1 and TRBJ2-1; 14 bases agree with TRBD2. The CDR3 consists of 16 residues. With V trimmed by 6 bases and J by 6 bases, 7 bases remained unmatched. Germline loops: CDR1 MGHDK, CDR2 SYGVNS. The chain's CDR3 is CASSLTGLAGGNEQFF. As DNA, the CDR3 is TGTGCCAGCAGCCTGACCGGACTAGCGGGGGGCAATGAGCAGTTCTTC.

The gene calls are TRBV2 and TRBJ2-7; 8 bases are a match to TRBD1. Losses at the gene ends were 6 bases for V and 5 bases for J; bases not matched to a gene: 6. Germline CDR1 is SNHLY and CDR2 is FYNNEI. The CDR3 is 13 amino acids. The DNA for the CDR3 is TGTGCCAGCAGGGGACAGGTTACCGACGAGCAGTACTTC. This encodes CASRGQVTDEQYF. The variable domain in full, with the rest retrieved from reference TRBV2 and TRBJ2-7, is EPEVTQTPSHQVTQMGQEVILRCVPISNHLYFYWYRQILGQKVEFLVSFYNNEISEKSEIFDDQFSVERPDGSNFTLKIRSTKLEDSAMYFCASRGQVTDEQYFGPGTRLTVT.

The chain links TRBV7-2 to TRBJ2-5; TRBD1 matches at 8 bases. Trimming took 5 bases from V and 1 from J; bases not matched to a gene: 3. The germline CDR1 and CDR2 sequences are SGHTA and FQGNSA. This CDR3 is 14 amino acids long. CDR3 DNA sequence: TGTGCCAGCAGCCAGACAGGGGCCCAAGAGACCCAGTACTTC. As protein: CASSQTGAQETQYF.

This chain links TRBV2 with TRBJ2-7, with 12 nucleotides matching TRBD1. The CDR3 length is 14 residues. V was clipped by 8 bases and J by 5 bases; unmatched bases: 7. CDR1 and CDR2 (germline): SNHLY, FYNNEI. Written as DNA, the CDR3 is TGTGCCAGCCTCCGGGACAGGGGGCAGGACGAGCAGTACTTC. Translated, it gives CASLRDRGQDEQYF.

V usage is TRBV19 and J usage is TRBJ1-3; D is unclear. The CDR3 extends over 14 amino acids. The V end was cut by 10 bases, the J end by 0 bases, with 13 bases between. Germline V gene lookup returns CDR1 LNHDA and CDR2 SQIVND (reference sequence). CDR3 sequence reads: CATGKTISGNTIYF. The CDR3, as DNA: TGTGCCACGGGAAAGACCATCTCTGGAAACACCATATATTTT.

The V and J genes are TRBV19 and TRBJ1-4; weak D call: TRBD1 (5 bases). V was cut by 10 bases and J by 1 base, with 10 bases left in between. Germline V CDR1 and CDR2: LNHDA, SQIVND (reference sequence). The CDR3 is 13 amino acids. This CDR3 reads CATATETNEKLFF. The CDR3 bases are TGTGCCACCGCGACAGAAACTAATGAAAAACTGTTTTTT.

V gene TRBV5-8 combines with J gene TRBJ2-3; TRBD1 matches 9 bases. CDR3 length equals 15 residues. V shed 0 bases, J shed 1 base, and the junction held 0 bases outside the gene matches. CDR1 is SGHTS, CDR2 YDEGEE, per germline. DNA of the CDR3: TGTGCCAGCAGCTTGGGGGACAGGGGCACAGATACGCAGTATTTT. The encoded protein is CASSLGDRGTDTQYF.

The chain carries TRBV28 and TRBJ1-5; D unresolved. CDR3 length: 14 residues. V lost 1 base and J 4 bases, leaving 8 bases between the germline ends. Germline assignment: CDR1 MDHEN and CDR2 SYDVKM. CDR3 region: CASSLYGRNQPQHF. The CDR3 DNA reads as TGTGCCAGCAGTTTATATGGGAGAAATCAGCCCCAGCATTTT.

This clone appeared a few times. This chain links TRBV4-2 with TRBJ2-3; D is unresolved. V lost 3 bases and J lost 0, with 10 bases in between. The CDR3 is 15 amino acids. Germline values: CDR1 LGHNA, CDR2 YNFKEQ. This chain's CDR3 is CASSQQAISTDTQYF. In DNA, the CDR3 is TGTGCCAGCAGCCAGCAGGCCATAAGCACAGATACGCAGTATTTT.